This T cell receptor beta chain was found in a study of persistence of HIV-infected CD4 T cells. After removal of 4 bases from V and 1 base from J, the junction contained 3 bases not matched to a gene. Germline CDR1 reads SGHRS; CDR2 reads YFSETQ. The CDR3 consists of 16 residues. Sequencing used immunoSEQ version 4 in survey mode. Clones were read by immunoSEQ multiplex PCR, and TCRdb kept only the in-frame ones, dropping some. The data show over 15,000 clones, with about two thirds seen just once and 6.5% to 8.5% held by the top ten. As regards this clone: Its specificity is unknown.

Lysates of CMV-infected fibroblasts at 9.5 to 10 ug/mL stimulated these cells. Responding CD4+ T cells were sorted by upregulation of both CD40 ligand and CD69. PBMCs were depleted of CD8+ T cells before stimulation. The chain is built from TRBV5-1 and TRBJ2-3, with 13 bases lining up with TRBD2. Material: CD4+ T cells sorted from PBMCs after 18-hour stimulation, obtained from a patient who received antiretroviral therapy. This clonotype was obtained from an adult woman with HIV who was CMV-seropositive. In nucleotides, the CDR3 is TGCGCCAGCAGCGGTACTAGCGGGGGGGGCACAGATACGCAGTATTTT. Translating it yields CASSGTSGGGTDTQYF.